The subject of this entry is one T cell receptor beta chain. This clonotype is assessed as large (0.1 to 1%). Its antigen is not yet known. No qualities accompany the bases; no much larger clone lies one base away. The record originates from a study of immune characterization of retroperitoneal liposarcoma (dated 2019 in TCRdb). Taken from the germline V gene, the CDR1 and CDR2 loops are MNHNS and SASEGT. From cysteine to phenylalanine, the CDR3 is 15 amino acids long. The kept DNA is CDR3 alone, 45 bases in frame from the first base. A distance of 19 bases separates the germline ends of V and J, which lose 3 bases and 10 bases respectively. To prepare the library, PCR was applied. Instrument on record: NextSeq 500. TCRdb's own reprocessing of the public reads used fastp at Q25 and MiXCR and kept productive beta chains. Rows matching on CDR3 protein sequence are summarized as one entry with the most common DNA and genes. This sample has more than 950 distinct CDR3 sequences in its table, and about 18% of those were observed once. The ten largest clonotypes hold around 12% of the sample.

This chain is built from TRBV6-1 and TRBJ2-1, with the D gene not confidently named. Sequenced input: tumor tissue. The clonotype was recovered from a male donor with retroperitoneal liposarcoma. The encoded CDR3 is CASSDGPPGLYEQFF. In nucleotide form, the sequence is TGTGCCAGCAGTGACGGACCGCCTGGCCTCTACGAGCAGTTCTTC.